This T cell receptor (beta chain) was found in a study of graft-versus-host responses after intestinal transplantation. Background on the study: Grafts that recipients had were multivisceral, liver-intestinal, or isolated intestinal transplants. After anti-thymocyte globulin induction, recipients took tacrolimus and steroids for 2 to 3 years. Overall study results and limits: Recipient marrow harbored GvH clones, some of which surfaced first in ileum or blood. Individuals who had graft-donor T cell macrochimerism had allografts that showed high graft-versus-host to host-versus-graft clonal ratios.

Using immunoSEQ multiplex PCR, the repertoire was profiled, and TCRdb retains in-frame clones only, with some absent. This table has some 90,000 clones, about 93% appearing once. Germline CDR1 SGHAT, CDR2 FQNNGV. The CDR3 consists of 15 residues. The ends were cut back, 0 bases at V and 0 bases at J, with 8 bases in the middle. For this clone: Its antigen is not known.

This TCR was sampled from a human donor who received an intestinal transplant. This sample comprised unstimulated CD8+ T cells sorted from spleen or lymph node cells, obtained before intestinal transplant. V is TRBV11-2 and J is TRBJ1-1; TRBD1 might be the D (5 bases). The CDR3 loop is CASSLDRGLNTEAFF. The DNA of the CDR3 is TGTGCCAGCAGCTTAGATCGGGGGTTGAACACTGAAGCTTTCTTT.